Shown below are 31 T cell receptor beta chains from a single sample sequenced in a study of shared clonotypes between healthy human individuals. Sequenced by immunoSEQ multiplex PCR; TCRdb stores in-frame clones only, minus some. This table holds a few million clones, approximately 90% found once. The sequenced sample was naive CD4+ T cells from PBMCs. Subset of the sample: CD45RA+ positively selected. These receptors were obtained from a man younger than 35 in good health. Some clones in this sample may be carry-over from other donors' samples.

On this clone itself: The same CDR3 also results from other DNA sequences found in this sample. The V call is TRBV7-2, the J call TRBJ2-7; 9 positions agree with TRBD2. The J segment lost 0 bases and the V segment lost 4 bases, leaving 4 bases of the junction unmatched. Germline CDR1 reads SGHTA; CDR2 reads FQGNSA. The CDR3 length is 15 residues. CDR3 nucleotide sequence: TGTGCCAGCAGCTCGACTAGCGGTAGCTCCTACGAGCAGTACTTC. Its protein product is CASSSTSGSSYEQYF.

The J gene is TRBJ2-5, the V gene TRBV7-9; 7 nucleotides agree with TRBD1. J was trimmed by 11 bases and V by 5 bases; bases with no gene match: 17. This CDR3 is built from 15 residues. CDR1 is SEHNR and CDR2 is FQNEAQ in the germline V gene (reference sequence). CDR3 bases: TGTGCCAGCAGCGCCCACCGGGACAGCCAAGGAGAGCAGTACTTC. Translating it yields CASSAHRDSQGEQYF.

On this clone: Other DNA sequences in the same sample also yield this CDR3. The J gene is TRBJ2-1, the V gene TRBV28; D unresolved. The CDR3 runs to 12 residues. V dropped 6 bases and J dropped 5 bases, with 8 bases sitting between them. Germline V gene lookup returns CDR1 MDHEN and CDR2 SYDVKM. CDR3 protein: CASSPPHNEQFF. In DNA, the CDR3 is TGTGCCAGCAGCCCCCCCCACAATGAGCAGTTCTTC.

The chain carries TRBV11-2 and TRBJ2-1, with D uncertain. In germline, CDR1 is SGHAT, CDR2 FQNNGV. V lost 0 bases and J 7 bases, leaving 4 bases between the germline ends. The CDR3 extends over 12 amino acids. The CDR3 coding sequence is TGTGCCAGCAGCTTAGATCTGAATGAGCAGTTCTTC. Its protein is CASSLDLNEQFF.

The chain combines TRBV27 with TRBJ2-1; perhaps TRBD1 as D (5 bases). From germline, CDR1 is MNHEY and CDR2 SMNVEV (reference sequence). Trimming removed 5 bases from V and 0 bases from J, with 11 bases in between. This CDR3 region has 15 residues. CDR3 sequence: CASSGASSSYNEQFF. CDR3 DNA: TGTGCCAGCAGTGGGGCGTCTTCCTCCTACAATGAGCAGTTCTTC.

Concerning this clone: Other DNA sequences from this sample encode an identical CDR3 as well. The chain links TRBV29-1 to TRBJ1-1; TRBD1 matches 8 bases. The V gene end was trimmed by 6 bases and the J gene end by 4 bases; junction bases not matched to a gene: 4. The CDR3 is 12 amino acids. Germline CDR1 reads SQVTM; CDR2 reads ANQGSEA. The CDR3 region has the DNA TGCAGCGTAGGACAGGGAAGCACTGAAGCTTTCTTT. Translation: CSVGQGSTEAFF.

The J gene is TRBJ2-5, the V gene TRBV9; D is possibly TRBD1 or TRBD2 (7 bases each). V was trimmed by 4 bases and J by 0 bases, leaving 13 bases between them. Germline CDR1 reads SGDLS; CDR2 reads YYNGEE. This CDR3 has 15 residues. The CDR3, as DNA: TGTGCCAGCAGCCCAGGGGGGGTGAACCAAGAGACCCAGTACTTC. This gives the protein CASSPGGVNQETQYF. The full variable domain, its missing parts supplied by reference TRBV9 and TRBJ2-5, is DSGVTQTPKHLITATGQRVTLRCSPRSGDLSVYWYQQSLDQGLQFLIQYYNGEERAKGNILERFSAQQFPDLHSELNLSSLELGDSALYFCASSPGGVNQETQYFGPGTRLLVL.

The gene calls are TRBV16 and TRBJ2-1, with D perhaps matching TRBD1 (5 bases). CDR3 length equals 14 residues. Trimming stripped 4 bases from V and 7 bases from J, with 14 bases between. Germline CDR1 KGHSY, CDR2 FQNENV. The CDR3 nucleotides are TGTGCCAGCAGCCCCTTAAGGGGTTTGAATGAGCAGTTCTTC. This translates into CASSPLRGLNEQFF.

The V gene is TRBV18, the J gene TRBJ2-7, with D perhaps matching TRBD2 (6 bases). V was pared by 6 bases and J by 6 bases, with 21 bases between. Germline CDR1 is KGHSH and CDR2 is LQKENI. The CDR3 contains 15 residues. CDR3 protein: CASSQTSGELREQYF. Written as DNA, the CDR3 is TGTGCCAGCTCCCAAACTTCGGGGGAGCTCCGCGAGCAGTACTTC.

The CDR3 sequence is CASSPGQGSDTQYF. CDR3 nucleotide sequence: TGTGCCAGCAGCCCGGGACAGGGGTCAGATACGCAGTATTTT. The chain recombines TRBV28 with TRBJ2-3, with 10 bases identical to TRBD1. The trim removed 6 bases at V and 4 bases at J, leaving 4 bases unmatched. CDR3 size: 14 residues. Germline V gene data show CDR1 as MDHEN and CDR2 as SYDVKM.

The chain links TRBV4-1 to TRBJ2-4; 11 bases map to TRBD2. The CDR3 contains 18 residues. Germline V gene sequence: CDR1 MGHRA, CDR2 YSYEKL. With 0 bases clipped from V and 7 bases from J, the junction kept 11 bases outside the gene matches. The DNA of the CDR3 is TGCGCCAGCAGCCAAGAGGGTAGCGGGAGGGCCTCGGGGAACATTCAGTACTTC. Translation gives CASSQEGSGRASGNIQYF.

CDR3 amino acids: CASSPREPDTGELFF. CDR3 DNA sequence: TGTGCCAGCTCACCCCGAGAGCCAGACACCGGGGAGCTGTTTTTT. This chain links TRBV18 with TRBJ2-2; D gene ambiguous. CDR3 length: 15 amino acids. The germline V gene has CDR1 KGHSH and CDR2 LQKENI. V lost 3 bases and J 3 bases, leaving 11 bases between the germline ends.

A single count supports this clone. The J gene is TRBJ2-3, the V gene TRBV11-2, with 10 bases fitting TRBD2. Germline V CDR1 and CDR2: SGHAT, FQNNGV. Trimming cost V 1 base and J 0 bases; bases outside gene matches: 10. The CDR3 consists of 19 residues. CDR3 sequence (DNA): TGTGCCAGCAGCTTAGTCCCCTTAGCGGGGGGAGGGAGCACAGATACGCAGTATTTT. Its translation: CASSLVPLAGGGSTDTQYF.

The V gene is TRBV7-3, the J gene TRBJ2-2, with 9 bases matching TRBD1. Germline V lookup: CDR1 SGHTA, CDR2 FQGTGA. The V segment lost 5 bases and the J segment 1 base; nucleotides outside the gene matches: 5. CDR3 length equals 16 residues. Written as DNA, the CDR3 is TGTGCCAGCAGCATACAGGGGGCGGGGAACACCGGGGAGCTGTTTTTT. It translates to CASSIQGAGNTGELFF.

A single count supports this clone. Other DNA sequences in the same sample also yield this CDR3. The chain couples TRBV7-9 to TRBJ2-3, with 9 bases identical to TRBD1. The CDR3 has 16 residues. V was pared by 3 bases and J by 0 bases, with 4 bases of the junction left unmatched. Germline V gene sequence: CDR1 SEHNR, CDR2 FQNEAQ (reference sequence). The CDR3 here is CASSLWGTGSTDTQYF. The CDR3 DNA follows: TGTGCCAGCAGCTTGTGGGGGACAGGGAGCACAGATACGCAGTATTTT. Full variable domain (missing parts from reference TRBV7-9 and TRBJ2-3): DTGVSQNPRHKITKRGQNVTFRCDPISEHNRLYWYRQTLGQGPEFLTYFQNEAQLEKSRLLSDRFSAERPKGSFSTLEIQRTEQGDSAMYLCASSLWGTGSTDTQYFGPGTRLTVL.

The chain employs TRBV10-2 and TRBJ1-5; tentative D call: TRBD1 (5 bases). This CDR3 has 14 amino acids. Germline V CDR1 and CDR2: WSHSY, SAAADI. V lost 6 bases and J 1 base, leaving 10 bases between the germline ends. CDR3: CASSQTASNQPQHF. The DNA for the CDR3 is TGCGCCAGCAGCCAGACAGCCAGCAATCAGCCCCAGCATTTT.

This sequence joins TRBV14 and TRBJ1-4; no clear D gene. The CDR3 covers 15 residues. Germline CDR1 and CDR2: SGHDN and FVKESK. Trimming took 2 bases from V and 0 from J, leaving 7 bases between them. The CDR3 bases are TGTGCCAGCAGCCAACGACAAGCAACTAATGAAAAACTGTTTTTT. This encodes CASSQRQATNEKLFF.

V is TRBV9 and J is TRBJ2-1, with 7 bases matching TRBD2. V gave up 8 bases and J gave up 8 bases; unmatched junction bases: 7. Germline V gene data show CDR1 as SGDLS and CDR2 as YYNGEE. The CDR3 sequence is 12 residues long. The CDR3 reads CASARGGDEQFF. CDR3 in DNA: TGTGCCAGTGCCCGTGGGGGGGATGAGCAGTTCTTC.

The chain links TRBV4-2 to TRBJ1-1; 11 positions agree with TRBD1. The length of the CDR3 is 16 residues. Germline lookup yields CDR1 LGHNA and CDR2 YNFKEQ. Trimming cost V 4 bases and J 4 bases; bases outside gene matches: 8. The CDR3 region is CASSPGQGATGTEAFF. CDR3 nucleotides: TGTGCCAGCAGCCCCGGACAGGGGGCGACGGGCACTGAAGCTTTCTTT.

The V call is TRBV7-9, the J call TRBJ1-3; unclear D gene. Germline-derived CDR1 and CDR2 are SEHNR and FQNEAQ (reference sequence). Trimming shortened V by 4 bases and J by 0 bases, and 7 bases separated the two germline ends. This CDR3 spans 14 amino acids. The CDR3 is CASSSGISGNTIYF. In nucleotides, the CDR3 is TGTGCCAGCAGCTCGGGCATCTCTGGAAACACCATATATTTT. Drawing the rest from reference TRBV7-9 and TRBJ1-3, the complete variable domain is DTGVSQNPRHKITKRGQNVTFRCDPISEHNRLYWYRQTLGQGPEFLTYFQNEAQLEKSRLLSDRFSAERPKGSFSTLEIQRTEQGDSAMYLCASSSGISGNTIYFGEGSWLTVV.

This clone came up once. The V gene is TRBV28, the J gene TRBJ2-3; D unresolved. The germline V gene has CDR1 MDHEN and CDR2 SYDVKM. The V gene lost 6 bases and the J gene lost 6 bases, with 13 bases spanning the gap. The CDR3 extends over 13 amino acids. CDR3 sequence (DNA): TGTGCCAGCAGGATGACCCTTCATGATACGCAGTATTTT. As protein: CASRMTLHDTQYF.

The rearrangement uses TRBV5-1 and TRBJ2-3, with TRBD1 matching 8 bases. Trimming at V came to 0 bases and at J to 6 bases, leaving 6 bases not matched to a gene. Germline V lookup: CDR1 SGHRS, CDR2 YFSETQ. The CDR3 has 15 amino acids. CDR3 residues: CASSLVQGAADTQYF. The CDR3 nucleotides are TGCGCCAGCAGCTTGGTGCAGGGGGCGGCGGATACGCAGTATTTT.

The rearrangement links TRBV6-5 to TRBJ1-2; 10 nucleotides match TRBD1. V gave up 0 bases and J gave up 8 bases; unmatched junction bases: 6. This CDR3 spans 15 amino acids. Germline CDR1 and CDR2: MNHEY and SVGAGI. CDR3 sequence reads: CASSYSGTGVDGYTF. The CDR3 nucleotides are TGTGCCAGCAGTTACTCTGGGACAGGGGTTGACGGCTACACCTTC.

The table lists this clone with a count of one. This chain connects TRBV18 to TRBJ1-1, with D hard to call. The germline gives CDR1 KGHSH, CDR2 LQKENI. CDR3 length: 14 residues. V was pared by 3 bases and J by 1 base, with 9 bases between. The CDR3 coding sequence is TGTGCCAGCTCACCCCTGGACCAGAACACTGAAGCTTTCTTT. Translating gives CASSPLDQNTEAFF.

Regarding this clone: Other DNA variants within this sample encode the same CDR3. V is TRBV7-9 and J is TRBJ2-7; TRBD1 matches at 11 bases. This CDR3 has 14 amino acids. Unmatched junction bases numbered 4, after V lost 5 bases and J lost 4 bases. Germline values: CDR1 SEHNR, CDR2 FQNEAQ (reference sequence). The CDR3 region has the DNA TGTGCCAGCAGCCCCGGACAGGGGGCTTACGAGCAGTACTTC. It encodes CASSPGQGAYEQYF.

The chain uses TRBV7-2 and TRBJ1-5; 8 bases are a match to TRBD1. CDR1 is SGHTA and CDR2 is FQGNSA in the germline V gene. J was trimmed by 4 bases and V by 4 bases; bases with no gene match: 6. The CDR3 spans 15 residues. The CDR3 DNA reads TGTGCCAGCAGCTCCGGACAGGGACTAAATCAGCCCCAGCATTTT. This translates into CASSSGQGLNQPQHF.

The CDR3 DNA reads TGTGCCAGCAGTTTGGCATTTGGGGGGGAAGCTTTCTTT. Amino acids: CASSLAFGGEAFF. V is TRBV28 and J is TRBJ1-1, with D possibly matching TRBD1 (5 bases). Per germline, CDR1 MDHEN and CDR2 SYDVKM. Trimming shortened V by 3 bases and J by 8 bases, and 13 bases separated the two germline ends. This CDR3 is built from 13 residues.

The gene calls are TRBV6-5 and TRBJ2-7; either TRBD1 or TRBD2 may fit D (6 bases each). The CDR3 contains 15 residues. V was clipped by 8 bases and J by 5 bases, with 22 bases between them. The V gene's germline CDR1 is MNHEY and CDR2 SVGAGI. The CDR3 region is CASGGDGRRTDEQYF. The CDR3, as DNA: TGTGCCAGCGGAGGGGACGGGCGGCGGACAGACGAGCAGTACTTC.

The V and J genes are TRBV29-1 and TRBJ2-1, with 7 bases identical to TRBD2. CDR1 and CDR2 (germline): SQVTM, ANQGSEA. Losses at the gene ends were 5 bases for V and 2 bases for J; bases not matched to a gene: 3. The CDR3 covers 13 residues. CDR3 loop: CSVQAGTYNEQFF. The CDR3 DNA follows: TGCAGCGTTCAAGCGGGGACCTACAATGAGCAGTTCTTC.

The CDR3 DNA reads as TGTGCCACCAGCAGAGAGCCCTCGACAGGGGGTGAGACCCAGTACTTC. Protein: CATSREPSTGGETQYF. The rearrangement joins TRBV15 to TRBJ2-5, with TRBD1 matching over 9 bases. V shed 0 bases, J shed 5 bases, and the junction held 7 bases outside the gene matches. Germline values: CDR1 LNHNV, CDR2 YYDKDF (reference sequence). The CDR3 sequence is 16 residues long.

Worth noting for this clone: Other DNA sequences in the same sample also yield this CDR3. The rearrangement joins TRBV5-1 to TRBJ2-5; perhaps TRBD1 as D (5 bases). Germline CDR1 SGHRS, CDR2 YFSETQ. This CDR3 region has 14 residues. V was clipped by 2 bases and J by 1 base, with 9 bases between them. CDR3 amino acids: CASSFSTAQETQYF. The CDR3 DNA sequence: TGCGCCAGCAGCTTTTCGACAGCCCAAGAGACCCAGTACTTC.